The entry below describes one T cell receptor beta chain. The data originate from a study of blood T cell repertoires in COVID-19. About the study: Whether acute or convalescent, the COVID-19 samples came from the United States, Italy and Spain.

Using immunoSEQ multiplex PCR, the repertoire was profiled, and TCRdb retains in-frame clones only, with some absent. Of about 400,000 clones in the sample, 88% are singletons; the top ten hold 2% to 2.5%. Germline V lookup: CDR1 SGHRS, CDR2 YFSETQ. With 4 bases clipped from V and 7 bases from J, the junction kept 8 bases outside the gene matches. The CDR3 spans 15 residues. The sequence came from a woman in her forties with acute COVID-19. Sequencing was done on a sample of PBMCs or T cells enriched from blood (not recorded which). The genes are TRBV5-1 and TRBJ2-2; 9 bases map to TRBD1. The CDR3 sequence: CASSPEGQGGGELFF. CDR3 DNA: TGCGCCAGCAGCCCGGAGGGACAGGGAGGCGGGGAGCTGTTTTTT.